Each of the 25 T cell receptor beta chains below was sequenced from the same sample in a study of PD-1 blockade in classical Hodgkin lymphoma. Exposure to brentuximab vedotin varied, and each patient had relapsed following autologous stem cell transplantation. Some clones are missing from TCRdb's copy, which holds only in-frame ones; the method was immunoSEQ multiplex PCR. The sample has about 11,000 clones; 76% are singletons. The material was peripheral blood mononuclear cells (PBMCs), obtained at baseline. The receptor set was obtained from a human donor with classical Hodgkin lymphoma.

The chain carries TRBV21-1 and TRBJ2-2; TRBD2, as called in the table, went unchecked against the DNA. TRBV21-1 is termed a pseudogene. The CDR3 contains 18 residues. The CDR3 DNA reads TGTGCCAGCACAGTGGGACTAGCGGGGGAACTCAACACCGGGGAGCTGTTTTTT. Translated: CASTVGLAGELNTGELFF.

This clone was counted a single time. The chain carries TRBV5-1 and TRBJ2-5; possibly TRBD1 for D (6 bases). Deletions cut 5 bases from V and 5 bases from J, with 16 bases between. There are 14 residues in the CDR3. From germline, CDR1 is SGHRS and CDR2 YFSETQ. The CDR3 DNA reads as TGCGCCAGCAGTAGTCAAGGACAGTGGGAGACCCAGTACTTC. It codes for CASSSQGQWETQYF.

Notes on this clone: The junction departs from germline at one end; a sequencing error may be responsible. The chain is built from TRBV11-1 and TRBJ2-2; 11 nucleotides line up with TRBD2. The CDR3 spans 15 residues. Looked up from germline, CDR1 is SGHAT and CDR2 is FQDESV (reference sequence). The DNA for the CDR3 is TGTGCCAGCAGTTTAGCGGGAGGGTGGACCGGGGAGCTGTTTTTT. Protein: CASSLAGGWTGELFF.

This clone was found once. This CDR3 is CASSCIGHLNTEAFF. The CDR3 coding sequence is TGTGCCAGCAGTTGCATCGGACACCTAAACACTGAAGCTTTCTTT. V usage is TRBV6-5 and J usage is TRBJ1-1; TRBD1 might be the D (5 bases). Trimming shortened V by 4 bases and J by 2 bases, and 14 bases separated the two germline ends. This CDR3 has 15 residues. Germline CDR1 is MNHEY and CDR2 is SVGAGI.

The CDR3 sequence: CASSLADLQYYNEQFF. The CDR3 nucleotides read TGCGCCAGCAGCTTGGCCGATTTACAGTACTACAATGAGCAGTTCTTC. The chain joins TRBV5-1 to TRBJ2-1; D gene unclear. Germline V gene data show CDR1 as SGHRS and CDR2 as YFSETQ. The CDR3 runs 16 residues. Trimming pared 0 bases from V and 3 bases from J, leaving 13 bases between.

The CDR3 region is CASSSDRGTLNEQFF. In DNA form, the CDR3 reads TGCGCCAGCAGCTCAGACAGGGGGACCCTCAATGAGCAGTTCTTC. V and J are TRBV5-1 and TRBJ2-1; 9 bases are shared with TRBD1. With 3 bases clipped from V and 6 bases from J, the junction kept 7 bases outside the gene matches. Germline values: CDR1 SGHRS, CDR2 YFSETQ. CDR3 size: 15 residues. The full variable domain, in which reference TRBV5-1 and TRBJ2-1 provide the parts outside the CDR3, is KAGVTQTPRYLIKTRGQQVTLSCSPISGHRSVSWYQQTPGQGLQFLFEYFSETQRNKGNFPGRFSGRQFSNSRSEMNVSTLELGDSALYLCASSSDRGTLNEQFFGPGTRLTVL.

The chain uses TRBV19 and TRBJ1-2, with 8 bases identical to TRBD1. Looked up from germline, CDR1 is LNHDA and CDR2 is SQIVND (reference sequence). The V gene end was trimmed by 3 bases and the J gene end by 6 bases; junction bases not matched to a gene: 0. The CDR3 length is 12 residues. Here the CDR3 DNA reads TGTGCCAGTAGTATGACAGGGGATGGCTACACCTTC. It is translated as CASSMTGDGYTF.

CDR3 sequence (DNA): TGTGCCAGCGAATCCAAAGCTTTCTTT. This gives the protein CASESKAFF. V is TRBV6-1 and J is TRBJ1-1, with D unresolved. Germline values: CDR1 MNHNS, CDR2 SASEGT. The CDR3 totals 9 residues. Trimming removed 8 bases at V and 9 bases at J, with 7 bases between.

This clone qualifies as medium-sized. The chain couples TRBV25-1 to TRBJ2-7; D possibly corresponds to TRBD1 (6 bases). Between the trimmed V and J ends, which lost 8 bases and 4 bases, there was a span of 15 bases. Germline V gene lookup returns CDR1 MGHDK and CDR2 SYGVNS. The CDR3 spans 13 residues. The DNA for the CDR3 is TGTGCCAGCCGGACAGACAGCGAATACGAGCAGTACTTC. It specifies CASRTDSEYEQYF.

The chain joins TRBV19 to TRBJ2-5; D unresolved. The CDR3 covers 15 residues. CDR1 and CDR2 (germline): LNHDA, SQIVND (reference sequence). The V end was cut by 3 bases, the J end by 2 bases, with 13 bases between. The CDR3 DNA reads as TGTGCCAGTAGTATGGTAGGTGGGCAGCAAGAGACCCAGTACTTC. Translating it yields CASSMVGGQQETQYF.

V and J are TRBV28 and TRBJ2-7; D ambiguous. The CDR3 covers 14 residues. The ends were cut back, 7 bases at V and 0 bases at J, with 13 bases in the middle. Per germline, CDR1 MDHEN and CDR2 SYDVKM. CDR3 residues: CASIPGQSSYEQYF. The CDR3 DNA reads as TGTGCCAGCATCCCGGGTCAAAGCTCCTACGAGCAGTACTTC.

The chain has TRBV29-1 and TRBJ2-2; TRBD1 matches at 7 bases. Looked up from germline, CDR1 is SQVTM and CDR2 is ANQGSEA. The V segment lost 6 bases and the J segment 9 bases; nucleotides outside the gene matches: 10. The CDR3 totals 13 residues. The CDR3 region is CSVETGDRWELFF. CDR3 nucleotides: TGCAGCGTAGAAACAGGGGATAGGTGGGAGCTGTTTTTT.

This chain joins TRBV4-1 and TRBJ2-7, with TRBD2 identical over 9 bases. From germline, CDR1 is MGHRA and CDR2 YSYEKL. J gave up 4 bases and V 0 bases, and 4 bases lay outside the gene matches. This CDR3 has 15 residues. In nucleotides, the CDR3 is TGCGCCAGCAGCCAAGATTTTAGCGGGAGATACGAGCAGTACTTC. Its protein is CASSQDFSGRYEQYF.

This chain joins TRBV7-9 and TRBJ2-1; D might be TRBD2 (5 bases). Trimming shortened V by 2 bases and J by 7 bases, and 18 bases separated the two germline ends. The V gene's germline CDR1 is SEHNR and CDR2 FQNEAQ (reference sequence). The CDR3 has 16 amino acids. The CDR3 loop is CASSLWAAWRLNEQFF. CDR3 DNA: TGTGCCAGCAGCTTATGGGCAGCTTGGAGGTTGAATGAGCAGTTCTTC.

The J gene is TRBJ1-1, the V gene TRBV27; D gene ambiguous. The germline gives CDR1 MNHEY, CDR2 SMNVEV (reference sequence). The CDR3 sequence is 13 residues long. V gave up 3 bases and J gave up 7 bases, with 12 bases separating them. The CDR3: CASSLNIVGEAFF. In DNA, the CDR3 is TGTGCCAGCAGTTTGAATATAGTGGGTGAAGCTTTCTTT.

The V and J genes are TRBV10-3 and TRBJ2-2, with 7 positions matching TRBD1. This CDR3 has 14 amino acids. The germline CDR1 and CDR2 sequences are ENHRY and SYGVKD. The V gene end was trimmed by 4 bases and the J gene end by 3 bases; junction bases not matched to a gene: 2. The CDR3 region is CAISADRDTGELFF. CDR3 in DNA: TGTGCCATCAGTGCCGACAGGGACACCGGGGAGCTGTTTTTT.

The count of this clone is one. CDR3 residues: CASSVVGWGTEAFF. Here the CDR3 DNA reads TGTGCCAGCAGTGTGGTGGGGTGGGGCACTGAAGCTTTCTTT. V is TRBV6-4 and J is TRBJ1-1; D unresolved. This CDR3 region has 14 residues. Per the germline V gene, CDR1 is MRHNA and CDR2 is SNTAGT. Trimming shortened V by 4 bases and J by 4 bases, and 13 bases separated the two germline ends.

The chain is built from TRBV5-1 and TRBJ2-3; tentative D call: TRBD2 (6 bases). V was shortened by 0 bases and J by 6 bases, with 11 bases between the two germline ends. The germline V gene encodes CDR1 SGHRS and CDR2 YFSETQ. The CDR3 extends over 14 amino acids. CDR3 coding DNA: TGCGCCAGCAGCTTGGGCGGGAAGCCCGATACGCAGTATTTT. The encoded protein is CASSLGGKPDTQYF.

The genes are TRBV13 and TRBJ2-3; D gene unclear. Germline CDR1 PRHDT, CDR2 FYEKMQ (reference sequence). CDR3 length: 14 residues. V lost 2 bases, J lost 0 bases, and 6 bases lay in between. CDR3 in DNA: TGTGCCAGCAGCTTACAGTTAAGCACAGATACGCAGTATTTT. This gives the protein CASSLQLSTDTQYF.

This sequence joins TRBV6-1 and TRBJ1-6, with D maybe TRBD1 (5 bases). CDR3 length: 16 residues. The germline V and J ends were trimmed by 2 bases and 3 bases, with 11 bases remaining between them. Germline-derived CDR1 and CDR2 are MNHNS and SASEGT. CDR3 loop: CASSETQGVYNSPLHF. CDR3 nucleotides: TGTGCCAGCAGTGAAACCCAAGGGGTCTATAATTCACCCCTCCACTTT.

The chain recombines TRBV5-1 with TRBJ2-6; tentatively, D is TRBD1 or TRBD2 (6 bases each). The CDR3 runs to 17 residues. Germline loops: CDR1 SGHRS, CDR2 YFSETQ. V was shortened by 5 bases and J by 0 bases, with 15 bases between the two germline ends. The CDR3 loop is CASRGGGPNSGANVLTF. CDR3 DNA: TGCGCCAGCAGGGGGGGCGGGCCTAACTCTGGGGCCAACGTCCTGACTTTC.

The rearrangement uses TRBV7-6 and TRBJ2-7, with a weak D call TRBD1 (5 bases). The CDR3 extends over 13 amino acids. Germline assignment: CDR1 SGHVS and CDR2 FNYEAQ. Trimming took 1 base from V and 2 from J, leaving 6 bases between them. In DNA form, the CDR3 reads TGTGCCAGCAGCTTAGACAGGACCTACGAGCAGTACTTC. It encodes CASSLDRTYEQYF. Full variable domain (rest looked up from reference TRBV7-6 and TRBJ2-7): GAGVSQSPRYKVTKRGQDVALRCDPISGHVSLYWYRQALGQGPEFLTYFNYEAQQDKSGLPNDRFSAERPEGSISTLTIQRTEQRDSAMYRCASSLDRTYEQYFGPGTRLTVT.

The chain carries TRBV4-2 and TRBJ2-3; 11 nucleotides agree with TRBD2. This CDR3 comprises 17 residues. With V trimmed by 0 bases and J by 6 bases, 8 bases remained unmatched. Germline V gives CDR1 LGHNA, CDR2 YNFKEQ. Written as DNA, the CDR3 is TGTGCCAGCAGCCAAGACGGGACTAGCGGTGGGGCCGATACGCAGTATTTT. Its translation: CASSQDGTSGGADTQYF.

The chain joins TRBV6-1 to TRBJ2-1; TRBD1 matches at 11 bases. Trimming at V came to 6 bases and at J to 7 bases, leaving 8 bases not matched to a gene. The length of the CDR3 is 15 residues. The germline CDR1 and CDR2 sequences are MNHNS and SASEGT. The CDR3 region has the DNA TGTGCCAGCAGGTCCGGGACAGGGGGTCAGAATGAGCAGTTCTTC. Translating it yields CASRSGTGGQNEQFF.

CDR3: CASSDKPLGFTDTQYF. The CDR3 DNA follows: TGTGCCAGCAGTGATAAGCCCCTGGGCTTCACAGATACGCAGTATTTT. The V and J genes are TRBV6-1 and TRBJ2-3; no firm D call. This CDR3 has 16 amino acids. Between the trimmed V and J ends, which lost 3 bases and 2 bases, there was a span of 15 bases. CDR1 is MNHNS, CDR2 SASEGT, per germline.